A single sample is the source of the 5 T cell receptor beta chains below, sequenced in a study of PD-1 blockade in classical Hodgkin lymphoma. Each of the patients experienced relapse following autologous stem cell transplantation, and their brentuximab vedotin exposure differed. Profiling relied on immunoSEQ multiplex PCR, and the TCRdb table lists in-frame clones only, not all of them. The sample lists tens of thousands of clones, about 87% occurring once. Sample: peripheral blood mononuclear cells (PBMCs), taken at baseline. The receptors originated from a human donor with classical Hodgkin lymphoma.

This clone was detected a few times. The V gene is TRBV14, the J gene TRBJ1-2; no clear D gene. CDR1 SGHDN and CDR2 FVKESK come from the germline V gene. The CDR3 contains 13 residues. Trimming took off 4 bases at V and 5 bases at J, with 11 bases between the two ends. DNA of the CDR3: TGTGCCAGCAGCCTGGACGGGCTATATGGCTACACCTTC. Translation gives CASSLDGLYGYTF. Supplemented by reference TRBV14 and TRBJ1-2, the full variable domain reads EAGVTQFPSHSVIEKGQTVTLRCDPISGHDNLYWYRRVMGKEIKFLLHFVKESKQDESGMPNNRFLAERTGGTYSTLKVQPAELEDSGVYFCASSLDGLYGYTFGSGTRLTVV.

V and J are TRBV5-6 and TRBJ2-7, with 7 bases matching TRBD2. This CDR3 comprises 13 residues. CDR1 SGHDT and CDR2 YYEEEE come from the germline V gene. The V gene end was trimmed by 5 bases and the J gene end by 4 bases; junction bases not matched to a gene: 6. CDR3 residues: CASRATGGYEQYF. In DNA, the CDR3 is TGTGCCAGCAGAGCAACGGGGGGTTACGAGCAGTACTTC.

V gene TRBV6-6 combines with J gene TRBJ2-3; D gene uncertain. This CDR3 is 13 amino acids long. Trimming cost V 8 bases and J 2 bases, with 11 bases left between them. The germline gives CDR1 MNHNY, CDR2 SVGAGI (reference sequence). The CDR3 region has the DNA TGTGCCAGCGGCCCAGATACCACAGATACGCAGTATTTT. Protein product: CASGPDTTDTQYF.

CDR3 DNA: TGTGCCAGCAGTATCCCCGGTCCCTACGAGCAGTACTTC. Amino acid sequence: CASSIPGPYEQYF. This rearrangement joins TRBV28 to TRBJ2-7, with D hard to call. V was pared by 5 bases and J by 2 bases, with 10 bases between. The CDR3 sequence is 13 residues long. CDR1 MDHEN and CDR2 SYDVKM come from the germline V gene.

CDR3 protein: CASSEGRWGREGNEQFF. Written as DNA, the CDR3 is TGTGCCAGCAGTGAAGGAAGGTGGGGCAGGGAGGGCAATGAGCAGTTCTTC. The chain recombines TRBV6-1 with TRBJ2-1, with 7 bases identical to TRBD2. From germline, CDR1 is MNHNS and CDR2 SASEGT. This CDR3 comprises 17 residues. Trimming at V came to 1 base and at J to 6 bases, leaving 12 bases not matched to a gene.